This TCR beta chain was recovered during a study of control samples from healthy donors and cancer patients. Produced via immunoSEQ multiplex PCR; TCRdb's table is partial and in-frame only. The table includes 150,000 or so clones, about 89% detected once. The sequencing sample was made of blood. The receptor was derived from a man between 18 and 29 years old in good health.

Here the CDR3 DNA reads TGTGCCAGCAGAGCGGGGGACTCCTACGAGCAGTACTTC. It translates to CASRAGDSYEQYF. The J gene is TRBJ2-7, the V gene TRBV11-2; 8 bases align to TRBD2. Germline CDR1 and CDR2: SGHAT and FQNNGV. This CDR3 comprises 13 residues. V trimming: 6 bases; J trimming: 0 bases; junction bases outside the gene matches: 1. Variable domain in full (rest from reference TRBV11-2 and TRBJ2-7): EAGVAQSPRYKIIEKRQSVAFWCNPISGHATLYWYQQILGQGPKLLIQFQNNGVVDDSQLPKDRFSAERLKGVDSTLKIQPAKLEDSAVYLCASRAGDSYEQYFGPGTRLTVT.